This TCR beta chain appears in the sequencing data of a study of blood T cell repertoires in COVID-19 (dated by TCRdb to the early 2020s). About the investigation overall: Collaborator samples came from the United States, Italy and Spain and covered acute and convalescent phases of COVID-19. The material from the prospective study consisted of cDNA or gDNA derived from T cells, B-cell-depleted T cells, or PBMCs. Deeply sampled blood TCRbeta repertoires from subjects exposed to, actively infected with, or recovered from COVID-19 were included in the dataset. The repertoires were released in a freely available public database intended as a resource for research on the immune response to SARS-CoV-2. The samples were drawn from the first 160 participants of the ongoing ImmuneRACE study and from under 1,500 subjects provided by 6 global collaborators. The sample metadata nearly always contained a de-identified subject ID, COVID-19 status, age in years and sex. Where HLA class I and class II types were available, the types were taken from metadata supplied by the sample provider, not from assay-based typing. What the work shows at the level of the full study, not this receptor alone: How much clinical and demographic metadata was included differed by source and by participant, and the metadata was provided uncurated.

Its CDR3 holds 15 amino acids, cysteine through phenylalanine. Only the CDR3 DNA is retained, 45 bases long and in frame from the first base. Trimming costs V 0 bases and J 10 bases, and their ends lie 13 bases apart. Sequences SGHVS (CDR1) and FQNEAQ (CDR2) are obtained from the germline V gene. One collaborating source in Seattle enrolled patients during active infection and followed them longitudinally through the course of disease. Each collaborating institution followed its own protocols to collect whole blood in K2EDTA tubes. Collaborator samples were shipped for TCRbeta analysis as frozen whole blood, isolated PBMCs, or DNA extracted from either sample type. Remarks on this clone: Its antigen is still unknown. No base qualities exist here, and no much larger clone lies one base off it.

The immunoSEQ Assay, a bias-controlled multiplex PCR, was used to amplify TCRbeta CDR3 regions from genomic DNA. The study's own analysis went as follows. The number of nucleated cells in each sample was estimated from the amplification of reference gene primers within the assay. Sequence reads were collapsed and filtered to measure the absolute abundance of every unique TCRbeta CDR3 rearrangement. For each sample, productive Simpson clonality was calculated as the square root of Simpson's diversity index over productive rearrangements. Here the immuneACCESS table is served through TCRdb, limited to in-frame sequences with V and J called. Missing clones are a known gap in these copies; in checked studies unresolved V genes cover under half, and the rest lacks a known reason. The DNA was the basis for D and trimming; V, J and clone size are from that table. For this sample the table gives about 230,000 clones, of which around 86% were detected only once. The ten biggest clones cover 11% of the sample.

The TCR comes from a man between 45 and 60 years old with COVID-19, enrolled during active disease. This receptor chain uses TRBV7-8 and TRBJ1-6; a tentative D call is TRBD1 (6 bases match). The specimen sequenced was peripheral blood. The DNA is TGTGCCAGCAGCTTAGCAGGGGGAGACCGATCACCCCTCCACTTT. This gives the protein CASSLAGGDRSPLHF. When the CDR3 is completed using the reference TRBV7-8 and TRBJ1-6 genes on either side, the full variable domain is GAGVSQSPRYKVAKRGQDVALRCDPISGHVSLFWYQQALGQGPEFLTYFQNEAQLDKSGLPSDRFFAERPEGSVSTLKIQRTQQEDSAVYLCASSLAGGDRSPLHFGNGTRLTVT.